The clone carrying this TCR beta chain was observed many times. The data originate from a study of spatial heterogeneity in lung cancer. Noted time point: sample taken at primary tumor resection. Tumor, nontumor lung or frozen PBMC supplied whole RNA, sequenced without sorting. The germline V gene encodes CDR1 SGHNT and CDR2 YYREEE (reference sequence). CDR3 length: 14 residues. The V end lost 3 bases, the J end lost 1 base, and 10 bases lay between the germline ends. TCRdb itself ran the 5' RACE reads through MiXCR, one entry per CDR3 protein. The sample holds tens of thousands of distinct CDR3 sequences, under 9% seen once.

The rearrangement joins TRBV5-4 to TRBJ2-5; D may be TRBD2 (6 bases). Here the sequenced sample was PBMCs, taken at surgery. This TCR was recovered from a male donor with early-stage non-small cell lung cancer. CDR3 nucleotides: TGTGCCAGCAGCTCCGGGACTCCCCAAGAGACCCAGTACTTC. The encoded protein is CASSSGTPQETQYF. The whole variable domain, filled in from reference TRBV5-4 and TRBJ2-5, reads ETGVTQSPTHLIKTRGQQVTLRCSSQSGHNTVSWYQQALGQGPQFIFQYYREEENGRGNFPPRFSGLQFPNYSSELNVNALELDDSALYLCASSSGTPQETQYFGPGTRLLVL.